The TCR beta chain described here comes from a study of Graves' ophthalmopathy and Graves' hyperthyroidism. Regarding the study as a whole: Cross-validated, the 13-signature model showed 87.88%/81.08% sensitivity/specificity, and 80%/75% in the test set. In blood appeared most of the expanded thyroid clonotypes whose frequency exceeded 0.001.

V dropped 0 bases and J dropped 4 bases, with 12 bases sitting between them. This CDR3 comprises 15 residues. CDR1 and CDR2 (germline): LNHDA, SQIVND (reference sequence). RNA served as the template for amplifying TCR beta CDR3 regions. HTBI primers primed a first-round RT-PCR, and a second-round multiplex PCR followed. TCRdb itself ran the multiplex PCR reads through MiXCR, one entry per CDR3 protein. The table lists 660,000 or so distinct CDR3 sequences, over 40% of them singletons. Many counts were recorded for this clonotype. Its antigen is undetermined. The receptor's source is an adult man with Graves' ophthalmopathy. Sequencing was performed on peripheral blood. This sequence joins TRBV19 and TRBJ1-2; tentative D call: TRBD1 (5 bases). The CDR3 spells CASSIERTTSYGYTF. The CDR3 DNA sequence: TGTGCCAGTAGTATAGAAAGGACAACTTCCTATGGCTACACCTTC.